The source of this T cell receptor (beta chain) is a study of CD8 T cells in acute hepatitis C reinfection (dated by TCRdb to the early 2020s). Concerning the study at large: This study examined the TCRbeta repertoire of CD8+ T cells that recognize the HCV NS3-1073 epitope, both during acute infection and after viral clearance. A few spontaneous resolvers provided paired acute and follow-up samples.

Findings and caveats that apply to the study as a whole: CDR3 sequences shared with other epitopes were rarely observed, and exact matching may have been limited by differing sequencing approaches. Chronically infected subjects had no follow-up repertoires because NS3-1073 specific cells were too rare to sort. Regardless of outcome, about a dozen public clonotypes were found, and one public clonotype used V04-02/J02-02. All groups preferentially used the TRBV04 and TRBV06 gene families, and overrepresentation in the naive pool did not explain this preferential usage. Diversity in the NS3-1073 specific repertoires was high, and no significant differences in diversity emerged among acute resolver, follow-up resolver and acute chronic samples. Because bulk sequencing covered only the TCRbeta chain, the alphabeta pairing of public clonotypes could not be determined.

In the case of this clone: Its target antigen remains unknown. Base qualities are not recorded, but no much larger clone differs from it by a single base.

Genomic DNA was extracted from the FACS-sorted cells, and the TCRbeta chains were sequenced by the commercial immunoSEQ service. The authors processed their data as follows. The repertoire data were analyzed using ImmunoSEQ Analyzer software v3.0 and R v3.5.1. Only productive rearrangements were analyzed, because any sequences with stop codons or out-of-frame rearrangements were filtered out. Simpson diversity, Shannon entropy, CDR3 length and nucleotide addition metrics were obtained from the sequencing provider. Clonotypes were categorized by frequency as dominant, sub-dominant, low or lowest abundance, and clonotypes below 0.1% were excluded from most analyses. A CDR3 amino acid clonotype was called public when found in at least two subjects at a cumulative frequency of at least 0.5%. In TCRdb, the immuneACCESS table is reduced to in-frame sequences with V and J assigned. These tables do not hold every clone; where another copy was compared, an unresolved V gene accounts for under half, and the others remain unexplained. V and J calls and clone size come straight from that table; D and trimming were deduced from the DNA. The sample table shows around 36,000 clones, and over 75% are seen once. The ten most abundant clones make up about 10% of the sample.

The time point tag for this specimen amounts to: naive CD8 control sorted from an acute-time-point sample. Enrolled in the Montreal Hepatitis C Cohort (HEPCO) in Canada, the donors were people who inject drugs, and these donors were followed every 3 months. A positive HCV RNA or antibody test that followed a negative test within the previous 24 weeks was the definition used for acute primary HCV infection. Antibodies against CD3, CD8 and CD45RO were used for surface staining, and dead cells were excluded with an aqua fixable dye. The cohort included under 10 spontaneous resolvers, defined as subjects with HCV RNA clearance within 24 weeks. Negative selection by means of the MACS CD8+ T cell Isolation Kit yielded CD8+ T cells from peripheral blood mononuclear cells recovered from cryopreservation by thawing. A BD FACSAria II cell sorter was used to sort the cells. The CDR3 numbers 13 residues from cysteine through phenylalanine. Only the CDR3 part of the read is kept: 39 bases, read in frame from the first base. CDR1 MNHEY and CDR2 SVGAGI were looked up in the germline V gene. V is clipped by 7 bases and J by 3 bases, and the sequence between their germline boundaries is 9 bases long.

Source material: naive CD8+ T cells from PBMCs. The cell subset or site label of this sample denotes: sorted total naive CD45RO-negative CD8+ T cells. In this chain, TRBV6-5 is recombined with TRBJ1-4; no confident D gene assignment can be made. This TCR was recovered from a woman aged 18-29 years who spontaneously cleared hepatitis C infection. This receptor has the CDR3 CASTKRPNEKLFF. In nucleotides, the sequence is TGTGCCAGCACCAAAAGGCCTAATGAAAAACTGTTTTTT.